Listed below are T cell receptor beta chains from one sample, sequenced in a study of response to subunit inactivated influenza vaccine. In TCRdb, the RT-PCR reads were re-called with MiXCR into one record per CDR3 protein. The profile shows around 710,000 distinct CDR3 sequences, approximately 13% of them singletons. The source was PBMCs from blood, collected approximately 15 days before vaccination. The receptors originated from a man over 45 who received an inactivated influenza vaccine. The CDR3 runs from the conserved cysteine through the conserved F or W. A D gene is named only where the DNA matches it firmly. Part of the rows lack a size; the others show once, few, many or a class for expanded clones.

J | D | V | size | DNA | CDR3
TRBJ2-7 | - | TRBV27 | - | TGTGCCAGCAGACGTCAGGGTGGGGAGCAGTACTTC | CASRRQGGEQYF
TRBJ2-7 | - | TRBV20-1 | - | TGCAGTGCTAGAGATCAGGCTAGACCTGCCTACGAGCAGTACTTC | CSARDQARPAYEQYF
TRBJ2-7 | - | TRBV11-1 | few | TGTGCCAGCACCCCTGGGGGTCCTTTCTACGAGCAGTACTTC | CASTPGGPFYEQYF
TRBJ2-3 | - | TRBV15 | few | TGTGCCACCAGCAGAGTCGAAGATACGCAGTATTTT | CATSRVEDTQYF
TRBJ1-3 | - | TRBV5-1 | - | TGCGCCAGCAGCTTGGAATTCTCTGGAAACACCATATATTTT | CASSLEFSGNTIYF
TRBJ2-1 | - | TRBV29-1 | many | TGCAGCGTTGAAGATCCTGGAGGGGGCAGATTAGGGGAGCAGTTCTTC | CSVEDPGGGRLGEQFF
TRBJ1-5 | - | TRBV7-8 | - | TGTGCCAGCAGCTTCAGTACATTAGGGCAGCCCCAGCATTTT | CASSFSTLGQPQHF
TRBJ1-4 | - | TRBV20-1 | - | TGCAGTGCTAGAGAGGCGGGGCGAGGGGAAAAACTGTTTTTT | CSAREAGRGEKLFF
TRBJ2-3 | - | TRBV30 | - | TGTGCCTGGAGTAGATTCACGGGGCTCACAGATACGCAGTATTTT | CAWSRFTGLTDTQYF
TRBJ2-1 | TRBD1 | TRBV15 | few | TGTGCCACCAGCAGCGGACAGGGTAACAATGAGCAGTTCTTC | CATSSGQGNNEQFF
TRBJ2-2 | - | TRBV4-1 | few | TGCGCCAGCAGCCACCTCGGCCCTCCGAACACCGGGGAGCTGTTTTTT | CASSHLGPPNTGELFF
TRBJ2-1 | TRBD2 | TRBV20-1 | - | TGCAGTGCTAGAGTTACTAGCGCGTACAATGAGCAGTTCTTC | CSARVTSAYNEQFF
TRBJ1-6 | - | TRBV6-5 | - | TGTGCCAGCAGTTACCCGACGGGGGGTTTTAATTCACCCCTCCACTTT | CASSYPTGGFNSPLHF
TRBJ1-1 | - | TRBV25-1 | few | TGTGCCAGCAGGGGGGACCTGCGGAACACTGAAGCTTTCTTT | CASRGDLRNTEAFF
TRBJ2-3 | - | TRBV7-9 | - | TGTGCCAGCAGCTCGTATTGGGGGAGCTCAGATACGCAGTATTTT | CASSSYWGSSDTQYF
TRBJ2-1 | TRBD2 | TRBV18 | many | TGTGCCAGCTCAGCAGAGTCCGGGACTACCTACAATGAGCAGTTCTTC | CASSAESGTTYNEQFF
TRBJ2-7 | TRBD2 | TRBV20-1 | - | TGCAGTGCTAGAGACCTAGCGGGAGATACCTACGAGCAGTACTTC | CSARDLAGDTYEQYF
TRBJ2-3 | - | TRBV5-1 | - | TGCGCCAGCAGCTTGGCCGGGAACCCGATTTTGACAGATACGCAGTATTTT | CASSLAGNPILTDTQYF
TRBJ1-2 | TRBD1 | TRBV5-1 | few | TGCGCCAGCAGCTTCGGACAGGGAGGTAACTATGGCTACACCTTC | CASSFGQGGNYGYTF
TRBJ2-1 | TRBD2 | TRBV5-1 | - | TGCGCCAGCAGCTTACTAGCGGGAGGAGGCGATGAGCAGTTCTTC | CASSLLAGGGDEQFF
TRBJ2-7 | TRBD2 | TRBV2 | - | TGTGCCAGAGGACTAGTAGGCTACGAGCAGTACTTC | CARGLVGYEQYF
TRBJ2-7 | TRBD1 | TRBV12-3/TRBV12-4 | - | TGTGCCAGCACAAGGGGGCTAGGAGAGCAGTACTTC | CASTRGLGEQYF
TRBJ2-2 | TRBD2 | TRBV4-3 | - | TGCGCCAGCAGCCAAGAAGTAGCGGGAACCACCGGGGAGCTGTTTTTT | CASSQEVAGTTGELFF
TRBJ2-6 | - | TRBV2 | - | TGTGCCAGCAGGGGGCGAGGGACCGACCTCTCTGGGGCCAACGTCCTGACTTTC | CASRGRGTDLSGANVLTF
TRBJ1-4 | - | TRBV5-1 | many | TGCGCCAGCAGCTTAGAGAGGGCTAATGAAAAACTGTTTTTT | CASSLERANEKLFF
TRBJ1-1 | - | TRBV20-1 | few | TGCAGTGCTAGGAAACAGGAGAACACTGAAGCTTTCTTT | CSARKQENTEAFF
TRBJ2-1 | TRBD2 | TRBV12-3/TRBV12-4 | few | TGTGCCAGCAGCCCCCAGCGGGAGCGGGATGAGCAGTTCTTC | CASSPQRERDEQFF
TRBJ2-1 | - | TRBV11-1 | - | TGTGCCAGCAGCTTAGCCTTGGCGTACAATGAGCAGTTCTTC | CASSLALAYNEQFF
TRBJ2-5 | - | TRBV29-1 | many | TGCAGCGGTCTGGGCGGGATGGTAGAGACCCAGTACTTC | CSGLGGMVETQYF
TRBJ1-1 | TRBD1 | TRBV7-2 | many | TGTGCCAGCAGCGCTCACGACAGGGGTGTGAACACTGAAGCTTTCTTT | CASSAHDRGVNTEAFF
TRBJ2-5 | - | TRBV5-5 | - | TGTGCCAGCAGCTTGGAAGTTTCAGGGTGGGAGACCCAGTACTTC | CASSLEVSGWETQYF
TRBJ1-6 | - | TRBV11-2 | few | TGTGCCAGCAGCTCCCGGGACAATAATAATTCACCCCTCCACTTT | CASSSRDNNNSPLHF
TRBJ2-1 | TRBD1 | TRBV4-2 | few | TGTGCCAGCAGCCAAGAGTCAGGGGGATCCTACAATGAGCAGTTCTTC | CASSQESGGSYNEQFF
TRBJ1-1 | TRBD1 | TRBV29-1 | - | TGCAGCGCTAAAGGGACAGGGGGTCGTAACACTGAAGCTTTCTTT | CSAKGTGGRNTEAFF
TRBJ2-2 | TRBD1 | TRBV5-1 | few | TGCGCCAGCAGCCTGCGACAGGGGGATACCGGGGAGCTGTTTTTT | CASSLRQGDTGELFF
TRBJ2-7 | - | TRBV4-3 | - | TGCGCCAGCAGCCAAGATCTTAAGTACGAGCAGTACTTC | CASSQDLKYEQYF